The present entry profiles one T cell receptor (beta chain) with its context. Authors' data handling: Nucleated cell counts were estimated from reference gene primer amplification. TCRdb's table, derived via immunoSEQ multiplex PCR, lists solely in-frame clones and lacks some. V, J and clone size are those of that table, while D and trimming were read from the DNA. The profile shows fewer than 200,000 clones, 70% to 90% of them singletons. The source of the sample is a study of blood T cell repertoires in COVID-19. Across the study: Sample material is recorded as cDNA or gDNA derived from T cells, B-cell-depleted T cells, or PBMCs.

The V and J ends lost 7 bases and 0 bases, in that order; junction bases with no gene match: 14. Germline V lookup: CDR1 LGHNA, CDR2 YNFKEQ. The CDR3 is made up of 18 amino acids. The sample taken for sequencing was peripheral blood. This TCR came from a man aged 50 to 59 who had recovered from COVID-19. The chain joins TRBV4-2 to TRBJ2-7; 11 bases line up with TRBD2. Here the CDR3 reads CASTPYISGGGSSYEQYF. The DNA for the CDR3 is TGTGCCAGCACTCCTTATATTAGCGGGGGGGGAAGCTCCTACGAGCAGTACTTC.